What follows is one T cell receptor (beta chain) and its context. Its antigen remains unidentified. The CDR3 consists of 12 residues. In germline, CDR1 is MNHNY, CDR2 SVGAGI (reference sequence). V lost 6 bases and J 9 bases, leaving 11 bases between the germline ends. The data were obtained in a study of graft-versus-host responses after intestinal transplantation. For the study at large: Every recipient had anti-thymocyte globulin induction and about three years of tacrolimus plus steroids. Study findings and constraints: Patients with graft-donor T cell macrochimerism had high graft-versus-host to host-versus-graft clonal ratios in allografts. After transplant, early declines in HvG clones were associated with peak levels of circulating GvH clones.

TCRdb's copy holds only in-frame clones and misses some; the assay was immunoSEQ multiplex PCR. Counted here are almost 70,000 clones, around nine tenths occurring once; the ten biggest clones make up around 6.7%. The TCR comes from a human patient who received an intestinal transplant, so some T cells may come from the graft donor. The chain has TRBV6-6 and TRBJ2-2, with D perhaps TRBD1 (5 bases). The source material was bone marrow, sampled 700 to 850 days after intestinal transplantation. The CDR3 DNA follows: TGTGCCAGCAGCGACAGTGGGAGGGAGCTGTTTTTT. This gives the protein CASSDSGRELFF.